This TCR beta chain was observed in a study of T cells after posttransplantation cyclophosphamide. Study results and limitations: Tissue-infiltrating T cells from skin or gut overlapped little with blood T cells.

Method: immunoSEQ multiplex PCR; TCRdb's copy keeps in-frame clones and lacks some. Altogether thousands of clones are present, approximately 80% being singletons, with the ten largest covering approximately 15%. Treatment was busulfan-fludarabine conditioning, a marrow graft, and cyclophosphamide on days +3 and +4. In the case of this clone: Antigen: not known.

CDR3 length: 16 amino acids. Germline V gene data show CDR1 as LNHDA and CDR2 as SQIVND (reference sequence). Germline trimming cut 5 bases from V and 5 bases from J; bases unmatched to any gene: 6. This rearrangement joins TRBV19 to TRBJ1-6; TRBD1 aligns across 10 bases. The sample was CD4+ T cells sorted from blood, taken around 1,200 days after allogeneic stem cell transplant with posttransplant cyclophosphamide. The origin of this receptor is a female patient aged 40-49 years who received an allogeneic stem cell transplant from a related donor, was CMV-positive, and had no GVHD. Some T cells may trace back to the graft donor. The CDR3 sequence is CASSLGQGGNNSPLHF. The CDR3 bases are TGTGCCAGTAGTCTCGGACAGGGGGGAAATAATTCACCCCTCCACTTT. The whole variable domain, filled in from reference TRBV19 and TRBJ1-6, reads DGGITQSPKYLFRKEGQNVTLSCEQNLNHDAMYWYRQDPGQGLRLIYYSQIVNDFQKGDIAEGYSVSREKKESFPLTVTSAQKNPTAFYLCASSLGQGGNNSPLHFGNGTRLTVT.